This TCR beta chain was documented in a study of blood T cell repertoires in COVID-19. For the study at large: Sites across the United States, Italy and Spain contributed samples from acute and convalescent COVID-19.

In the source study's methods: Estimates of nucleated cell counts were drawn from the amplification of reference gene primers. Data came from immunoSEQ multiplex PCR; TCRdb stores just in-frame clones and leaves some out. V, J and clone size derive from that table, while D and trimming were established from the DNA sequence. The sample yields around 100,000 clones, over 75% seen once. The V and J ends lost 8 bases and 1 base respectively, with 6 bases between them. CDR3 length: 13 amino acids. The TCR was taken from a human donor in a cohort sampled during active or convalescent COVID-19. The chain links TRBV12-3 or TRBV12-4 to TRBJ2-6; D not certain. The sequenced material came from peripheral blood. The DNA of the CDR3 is TGTGCCAGCTCTGCGTCTGGGGCCAACGTCCTGACTTTC. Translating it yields CASSASGANVLTF.